This TCR beta chain was identified during a study of human versus mouse CDR3 diversity and MHC coevolution (dated by TCRdb to 2016 to 2017). About the investigation overall: The immunoSEQ assay was reported to detect one in 200,000 T cells and to minimize multiplex PCR amplification bias. Valid reads per sample ranged from about 5.5 x 10^6 to 1.8 x 10^7 across mouse and human samples. As a reference point for TCR selection on multiple MHC II alleles, the study used human naive CD4 T cell repertoires and compared them against human-TCR-locus transgenic mice that have a single MHC II. The human cohort was made up of three healthy volunteer blood donors, who at collection were aged 30 to 40, 40 to 50 and 60 to 70, one donor in each range.

As for this clone: Its antigen has not been determined. Base qualities are not at hand, and no much larger clone is one base apart.

Fluorescence-activated cell sorting was used to isolate naive CD4 T cells, defined as CD45RO-negative and CD62L-positive, from PBMCs. Approximately 50 ml of fresh peripheral blood was collected from each donor, and PBMCs were isolated by Ficoll density centrifugation. Cell sorting was carried out on a FACSAria III instrument, and a purity above 95% was achieved for all samples. The investigation overall reported the following: The largest TCR beta repertoire, roughly 1.5 million clonotypes, was estimated by iCHAO1 for humans, a finding likely attributable to selection by multiple MHC II molecules. Most of the three human donors showed the lowest clonal inequality scores among all compared groups. On average, humans had more CDR3 deletions and insertions than mice, indicating greater exonuclease and TdT activity. Because human T cells were selected on about 6 MHC II alleles, repertoire diversity was not considered directly comparable between humans and mice.

The QIAGEN blood and tissue kit was used to extract genomic DNA from sorted cells, and the DNA was quantified on a NanoDrop 1000. Deep sequencing and quantification of TCR alpha and beta chains were performed on the immunoSEQ platform by multiplex PCR of genomic DNA. Per the source publication's procedure: TCR sequences were annotated using IMGT gene and region definitions. Out-of-frame rearrangements were used as a proxy for the preselection repertoire and compared with in-frame clonotypes. Repertoire size was estimated with the iCHAO1 estimator supplied with the immunoSEQ platform. Clonal inequality was measured with a Gini index on in-frame amino acid clonotypes, based on the Lorenz curve. Shared clonotypes were counted with the intersect function of the R package tcR, and similarity was scored with the Jaccard index. V, J and V-J usage frequencies went into a principal component analysis run with the R prcomp function, with no normalization applied. TCRdb re-hosts the immuneACCESS table, in-frame sequences only. Its copies lack some clones; in the studies checked, an unresolved V gene accounts for under half of them, and the cause for the rest is not known. V and J calls and clone size follow that table, whereas D and trimming were derived from the DNA. This sample is represented by more than 60,000 clones; about 90% of them were singletons. The ten largest clones add up to about 0.14% of the sample.

The CDR1 and CDR2 encoded by the germline V gene are MDHEN and SYDVKM. From the cysteine up to the phenylalanine, the CDR3 has a length of 14 residues. The sequence is cut down to CDR3 DNA, 42 bases in frame from base 1. Trimming leaves V shorter by 4 bases and J shorter by 6 bases, with the junction holding 5 bases beyond the gene matches. Recombination linked TRBV28 to TRBJ2-4, with 8 bases matching TRBD1. This TCR was sampled from a person aged 30-70 years in good health. The material sequenced was naive CD4+ T cells from blood. Sample cell subset or site, as interpreted from the label and publication: CD45RO-negative CD62L-positive naive CD4 T cells. The nucleotide sequence reads as follows: TGTGCCAGCAGTTCCCATGACAGGGGAAACATTCAGTACTTC. Translated, it gives CASSSHDRGNIQYF.